Each of the 28 T cell receptor beta chains below was sequenced from the same sample in a study of shared clonotypes between healthy human individuals. TCRdb keeps only in-frame clones here, not all; method: immunoSEQ multiplex PCR. The sample lists some 1.5 million clones, about 96% occurring once. The sample was naive CD4+ T cells sorted from blood. Subset described: CD45RA+ positively selected. These receptors were collected from a man in his thirties or forties in good health.

This chain connects TRBV5-8 to TRBJ2-1; the D gene is possibly TRBD1 (5 bases). CDR1 SGHTS and CDR2 YDEGEE come from the germline V gene. Trimming cost V 0 bases and J 4 bases, with 8 bases left between them. There are 14 residues in the CDR3. CDR3: CASSLAQGYNEQFF. As DNA, the CDR3 is TGTGCCAGCAGCTTGGCTCAGGGATACAATGAGCAGTTCTTC.

This chain links TRBV18 with TRBJ1-5, with TRBD1 matching over 8 bases. The V segment lost 3 bases and the J segment 1 base; nucleotides outside the gene matches: 5. In germline, CDR1 is KGHSH, CDR2 LQKENI. CDR3 length: 16 amino acids. The CDR3 loop reads CASSPIRGLSNQPQHF. CDR3 in DNA: TGTGCCAGCTCACCGATCAGGGGGCTGAGCAATCAGCCCCAGCATTTT.

This chain links TRBV7-8 with TRBJ2-3; 9 bases are shared with TRBD1. The CDR3 has 13 residues. CDR1 is SGHVS and CDR2 is FQNEAQ in the germline V gene. The ends lost 7 bases at V and 6 bases at J; junction bases unmatched: 5. CDR3 amino acids: CASTRQGGDTQYF. CDR3 nucleotides: TGTGCCAGCACGCGACAGGGGGGTGATACGCAGTATTTT.

The rearrangement uses TRBV7-9 and TRBJ1-4, with 10 bases matching TRBD1. The germline gives CDR1 SEHNR, CDR2 FQNEAQ (reference sequence). The V gene end was trimmed by 1 base and the J gene end by 8 bases; junction bases not matched to a gene: 7. CDR3 length: 16 residues. The CDR3 DNA reads TGTGCCAGCAGCTTAGGAGACAGGGGGCAAGACGAAAAACTGTTTTTT. This encodes CASSLGDRGQDEKLFF.

Comments on this clone: Other DNA sequences in this sample translate to the same CDR3. The V gene is TRBV6-5, the J gene TRBJ2-1; D not resolved. V dropped 0 bases and J dropped 3 bases, with 6 bases sitting between them. The CDR3 totals 14 residues. CDR1 MNHEY and CDR2 SVGAGI come from the germline V gene. As DNA, the CDR3 is TGTGCCAGCAGTTACTCTCCTGGCTACAATGAGCAGTTCTTC. Its translation: CASSYSPGYNEQFF.

The rearrangement joins TRBV28 to TRBJ2-2, with TRBD2 matching 7 bases. The CDR3 extends over 17 amino acids. Trimming removed 6 bases from V and 7 bases from J; junction bases left unmatched: 17. The germline CDR1 and CDR2 sequences are MDHEN and SYDVKM. CDR3 amino acids: CASRLPTAGVRVGELFF. The CDR3 DNA is TGTGCCAGCAGACTCCCCACCGCGGGAGTGCGGGTCGGGGAGCTGTTTTTT.

The chain is built from TRBV2 and TRBJ2-2; 13 bases map to TRBD2. This CDR3 contains 15 residues. The trim removed 6 bases at V and 7 bases at J, leaving 5 bases unmatched. Germline V lookup: CDR1 SNHLY, CDR2 FYNNEI. The CDR3 coding sequence is TGTGCCAGCAGCGGACTAGCGGGAGCCCACGGGGAGCTGTTTTTT. Its protein is CASSGLAGAHGELFF.

J is TRBJ1-1 and V is TRBV7-9; the D is unclear. Germline CDR1 reads SEHNR; CDR2 reads FQNEAQ (reference sequence). The CDR3 runs to 13 residues. Trimming took off 5 bases at V and 4 bases at J, with 11 bases between the two ends. The CDR3 loop reads CASSRPPGTEAFF. CDR3 DNA: TGTGCCAGCAGCCGTCCACCGGGCACTGAAGCTTTCTTT.

This clone has only one observation. V and J are TRBV28 and TRBJ1-1; 8 nucleotides match TRBD1. Trimming cost V 6 bases and J 3 bases; bases outside gene matches: 3. The CDR3 covers 13 residues. Germline assignment: CDR1 MDHEN and CDR2 SYDVKM. The CDR3 is CASRSTGDTEAFF. Here the CDR3 DNA reads TGTGCCAGCAGGTCGACAGGGGACACTGAAGCTTTCTTT.

V gene TRBV6-5 combines with J gene TRBJ2-1; D perhaps matches TRBD2 (5 bases). V lost 7 bases to trimming and J lost 1 base, with 8 bases between them. The CDR3 totals 13 residues. The germline gives CDR1 MNHEY, CDR2 SVGAGI. Written as DNA, the CDR3 is TGTGCCAGCATCGGCGGGTCCTACAATGAGCAGTTCTTC. Protein sequence: CASIGGSYNEQFF.

The chain recombines TRBV7-4 with TRBJ1-4; 7 positions agree with TRBD1. CDR1 and CDR2 from the germline V gene are SGHVT and SQSDAQ. This CDR3 comprises 16 residues. The V and J ends lost 1 base and 4 bases, in that order; junction bases with no gene match: 6. This chain's CDR3 is CASSLVGTASNEKLFF. In DNA, the CDR3 is TGTGCCAGCAGCTTAGTTGGGACAGCAAGTAATGAAAAACTGTTTTTT.

Comment on this clone: In the same sample, other DNA sequences code for this CDR3. The genes are TRBV5-1 and TRBJ2-5; D is tentatively TRBD1 or TRBD2 (5 bases each). The CDR3 loop spans 14 amino acids. Trimming removed 0 bases from V and 2 bases from J, with 8 bases in between. Germline assignment: CDR1 SGHRS and CDR2 YFSETQ. This chain's CDR3 is CASSLGGNQETQYF. The DNA of the CDR3 is TGCGCCAGCAGCTTGGGGGGGAATCAAGAGACCCAGTACTTC.

CDR3 loop: CASSQVTGGELFF. Here the CDR3 DNA reads TGTGCCAGCAGCCAAGTTACGGGCGGGGAGCTGTTTTTT. V and J are TRBV14 and TRBJ2-2; D is undetermined. Germline V gene lookup returns CDR1 SGHDN and CDR2 FVKESK. The CDR3 totals 13 residues. Trimming stripped 1 base from V and 7 bases from J, with 7 bases between.

The V gene is TRBV30, the J gene TRBJ1-3; perhaps TRBD1 as D (5 bases). This CDR3 region has 14 residues. In germline, CDR1 is GTSNPN, CDR2 SVGIG (reference sequence). The V end was cut by 2 bases, the J end by 0 bases, with 8 bases between. This CDR3 is CAWSTGLSGNTIYF. CDR3 DNA sequence: TGTGCCTGGAGTACAGGACTCTCTGGAAACACCATATATTTT.

This chain joins TRBV7-2 and TRBJ2-7; 8 bases are shared with TRBD2. The CDR3 sequence is 15 residues long. The ends lost 6 bases at V and 4 bases at J; junction bases unmatched: 11. CDR1 is SGHTA and CDR2 is FQGNSA in the germline V gene. For the CDR3, the DNA is TGTGCCAGCAGGCCCGACTTTGCGGGAGGATACGAGCAGTACTTC. This gives the protein CASRPDFAGGYEQYF.

This sequence joins TRBV6-5 and TRBJ1-1; D is perhaps TRBD1 (5 bases). Trimming removed 4 bases at V and 3 bases at J, with 12 bases between. Looked up from germline, CDR1 is MNHEY and CDR2 is SVGAGI. The CDR3 has 14 residues. In DNA, the CDR3 is TGTGCCAGCAGTTTGGCAGGGACGGACACTGAAGCTTTCTTT. Its protein product is CASSLAGTDTEAFF.

This clone was found once. The chain links TRBV18 to TRBJ2-3, with TRBD2 as a possible D gene (6 bases). CDR3 length: 13 amino acids. Trimming stripped 4 bases from V and 5 bases from J, with 10 bases between. The germline CDR1 and CDR2 sequences are KGHSH and LQKENI. The DNA for the CDR3 is TGTGCCAGCTCACGGGACTCTCTAGATACGCAGTATTTT. It is translated as CASSRDSLDTQYF.

Here the CDR3 reads CASSSWGAGVGSDTQYF. The DNA of the CDR3 is TGTGCCAGCAGTTCCTGGGGGGCGGGAGTGGGGTCAGATACGCAGTATTTT. The rearrangement joins TRBV28 to TRBJ2-3, with D maybe TRBD2 (7 bases). Trimming removed 4 bases from V and 4 bases from J, with 21 bases in between. CDR1 is MDHEN, CDR2 SYDVKM, per germline. The CDR3 contains 17 residues.

Worth noting for this clone: The sample contains more than one DNA sequence encoding this CDR3. The rearrangement joins TRBV7-2 to TRBJ1-5, with D perhaps matching TRBD1 (5 bases). Germline lookup yields CDR1 SGHTA and CDR2 FQGNSA. Trimming stripped 1 base from V and 1 base from J, with 5 bases between. This CDR3 region has 14 residues. The CDR3 region has the DNA TGTGCCAGCAGCTTAGGACAGAGCAATCAGCCCCAGCATTTT. It specifies CASSLGQSNQPQHF. Filled out from reference TRBV7-2 and TRBJ1-5, the complete variable domain reads GAGVSQSPSNKVTEKGKDVELRCDPISGHTALYWYRQSLGQGLEFLIYFQGNSAPDKSGLPSDRFSAERTGGSVSTLTIQRTQQEDSAVYLCASSLGQSNQPQHFGDGTRLSIL.

This clone was recorded only once. The chain joins TRBV18 to TRBJ2-4; D possibly corresponds to TRBD1 (6 bases). Germline CDR1 reads KGHSH; CDR2 reads LQKENI. This CDR3 spans 17 amino acids. Trimming took off 1 base at V and 2 bases at J, with 15 bases between the two ends. The CDR3 DNA follows: TGTGCCAGCTCACCACGATCCCCACAGGGATCCAAAAACATTCAGTACTTC. It yields the protein CASSPRSPQGSKNIQYF.

V is TRBV19 and J is TRBJ2-2; D not certain. CDR1 is LNHDA and CDR2 is SQIVND in the germline V gene (reference sequence). The CDR3 is 12 residues long. V lost 3 bases to trimming and J lost 7 bases, with 6 bases between them. CDR3 amino acids: CASSIIVGELFF. The DNA of the CDR3 is TGTGCCAGTAGTATTATCGTCGGGGAGCTGTTTTTT.

The chain has TRBV9 and TRBJ2-3, with D perhaps matching TRBD1 or TRBD2 (5 bases each). Germline CDR1 is SGDLS and CDR2 is YYNGEE. CDR3 size: 16 residues. Deletions cut 0 bases from V and 3 bases from J, with 14 bases between. DNA of the CDR3: TGTGCCAGCAGCGTAGCGGCAGGGCCGGGAACAGATACGCAGTATTTT. This gives the protein CASSVAAGPGTDTQYF.

This chain's CDR3 is CASSPASVSKNEQFF. The DNA for the CDR3 is TGTGCCAGCTCACCCGCCAGCGTTAGTAAAAATGAGCAGTTCTTC. This chain joins TRBV18 and TRBJ2-1; D is unresolved. Germline CDR1 is KGHSH and CDR2 is LQKENI. V was shortened by 3 bases and J by 7 bases, with 16 bases between the two germline ends. CDR3 length equals 15 residues. The entire variable domain, with the rest obtained from reference TRBV18 and TRBJ2-1, is as follows: NAGVMQNPRHLVRRRGQEARLRCSPMKGHSHVYWYRQLPEEGLKFMVYLQKENIIDESGMPKERFSAEFPKEGPSILRIQQVVRGDSAAYFCASSPASVSKNEQFFGPGTRLTVL.

This chain uses TRBV27 with TRBJ2-7, with D tentatively TRBD1 or TRBD2 (6 bases each). V was shortened by 8 bases and J by 2 bases, with 16 bases between the two germline ends. Germline V lookup: CDR1 MNHEY, CDR2 SMNVEV (reference sequence). The CDR3 runs to 14 residues. The CDR3 loop reads CASLRGDPTYEQYF. CDR3 nucleotide sequence: TGTGCCAGCCTAAGGGGGGACCCTACCTACGAGCAGTACTTC.

The chain uses TRBV6-1 and TRBJ1-2; D perhaps matches TRBD1 (6 bases). Germline assignment: CDR1 MNHNS and CDR2 SASEGT. Trimming left V 10 bases short and J 0 bases short, with 18 bases between. This CDR3 has 15 residues. The CDR3 region is CATLSSGAPNYGYTF. CDR3 bases: TGTGCCACCTTATCCTCAGGGGCACCTAACTATGGCTACACCTTC.

This clone was seen a single time. The rearrangement links TRBV11-2 to TRBJ2-1; the D gene is possibly TRBD1 (5 bases). The CDR3 runs to 15 residues. V lost 4 bases, J lost 7 bases, and 17 bases lay in between. Germline V CDR1 and CDR2: SGHAT, FQNNGV. This CDR3 reads CASSSVRGARNEQFF. The CDR3 bases are TGTGCCAGCAGCTCCGTGCGTGGGGCAAGGAATGAGCAGTTCTTC.

This clone showed up just once. The V gene is TRBV9, the J gene TRBJ2-2; D may match TRBD1 or TRBD2 (6 bases each). Trimming left V 4 bases short and J 4 bases short, with 17 bases between. In germline, CDR1 is SGDLS, CDR2 YYNGEE. This CDR3 has 16 amino acids. As DNA, the CDR3 is TGTGCCAGCAGCCCCCACGGGGGCGGAGGCACCGGGGAGCTGTTTTTT. It specifies CASSPHGGGGTGELFF.

The V call is TRBV5-4, the J call TRBJ1-3, with 10 bases fitting TRBD1. J gave up 2 bases and V 2 bases, and 7 bases lay outside the gene matches. The length of the CDR3 is 17 residues. Germline V gives CDR1 SGHNT, CDR2 YYREEE (reference sequence). The CDR3 loop reads CASSLRLGQGAGNTIYF. CDR3 in DNA: TGTGCCAGCAGCTTACGTCTCGGACAGGGGGCTGGAAACACCATATATTTT.